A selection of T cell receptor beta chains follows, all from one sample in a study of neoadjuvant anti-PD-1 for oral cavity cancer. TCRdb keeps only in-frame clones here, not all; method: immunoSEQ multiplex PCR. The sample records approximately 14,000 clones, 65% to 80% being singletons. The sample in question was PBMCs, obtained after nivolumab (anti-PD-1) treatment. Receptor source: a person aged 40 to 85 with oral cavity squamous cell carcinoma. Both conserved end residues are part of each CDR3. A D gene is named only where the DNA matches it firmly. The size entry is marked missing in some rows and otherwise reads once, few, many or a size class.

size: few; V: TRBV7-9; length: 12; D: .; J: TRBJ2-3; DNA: TGTGCCAGCAGCCCCTCCACAGATACGCAGTATTTT; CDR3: CASSPSTDTQYF
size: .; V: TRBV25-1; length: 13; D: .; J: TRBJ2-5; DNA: TGTGCCAGCAGTCCATTGGAGGGGGAGACCCAGTACTTC; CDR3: CASSPLEGETQYF
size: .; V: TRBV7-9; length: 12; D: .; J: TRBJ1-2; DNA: TGTGCCAGCAGCATAGGGGGATATGGCTACACCTTC; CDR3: CASSIGGYGYTF
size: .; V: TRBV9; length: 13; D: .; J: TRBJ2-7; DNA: TGTGCCAGCAGCCCATCCCCCAACGGCGAGCAGTACTTC; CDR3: CASSPSPNGEQYF
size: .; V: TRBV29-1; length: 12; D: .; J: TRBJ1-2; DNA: TGCAGCGTCCCCACAAGACCCTTGGGCTACACCTTC; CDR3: CSVPTRPLGYTF
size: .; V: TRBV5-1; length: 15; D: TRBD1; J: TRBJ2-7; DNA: TGCGCCAGCAGCTTGAAGTCAGGGGGCCCCTACGAGCAGTACTTC; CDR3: CASSLKSGGPYEQYF
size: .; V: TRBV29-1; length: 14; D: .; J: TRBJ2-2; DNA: TGCAGCGTTGATCTTGGGACCCTAGGAGGGGAGCTGTTTTTT; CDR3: CSVDLGTLGGELFF
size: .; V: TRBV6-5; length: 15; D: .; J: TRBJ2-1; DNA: TGTGCCAGCAGCCCTGATCAGATACTGACCGGCGAGCAGTTCTTC; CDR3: CASSPDQILTGEQFF
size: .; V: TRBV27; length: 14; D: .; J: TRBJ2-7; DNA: TGTGCCAGCAGTTTCGGGACGGAGGACTACGAGCAGTACTTC; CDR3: CASSFGTEDYEQYF
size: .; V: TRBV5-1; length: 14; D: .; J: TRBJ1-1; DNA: TGCGCCAGCAGCTTGGACAGTCAGAACACTGAAGCTTTCTTT; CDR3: CASSLDSQNTEAFF
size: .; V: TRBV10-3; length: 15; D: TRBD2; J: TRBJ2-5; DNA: TGTGCCATCAGTTCCCCAGCGGGAGGTCGGGAGACCCAGTACTTC; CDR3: CAISSPAGGRETQYF